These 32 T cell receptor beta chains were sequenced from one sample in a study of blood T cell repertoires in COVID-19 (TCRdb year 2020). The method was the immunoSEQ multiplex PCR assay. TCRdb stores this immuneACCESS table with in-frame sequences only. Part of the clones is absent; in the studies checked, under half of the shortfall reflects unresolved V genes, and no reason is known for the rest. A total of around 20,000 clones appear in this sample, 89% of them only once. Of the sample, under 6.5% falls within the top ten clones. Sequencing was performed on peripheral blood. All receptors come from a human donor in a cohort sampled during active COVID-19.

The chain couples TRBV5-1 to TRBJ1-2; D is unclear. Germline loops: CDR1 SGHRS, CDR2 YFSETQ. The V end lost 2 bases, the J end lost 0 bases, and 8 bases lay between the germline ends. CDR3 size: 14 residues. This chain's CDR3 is CASSLAEANYGYTF. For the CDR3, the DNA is TGCGCCAGCAGCTTAGCCGAAGCTAACTATGGCTACACCTTC.

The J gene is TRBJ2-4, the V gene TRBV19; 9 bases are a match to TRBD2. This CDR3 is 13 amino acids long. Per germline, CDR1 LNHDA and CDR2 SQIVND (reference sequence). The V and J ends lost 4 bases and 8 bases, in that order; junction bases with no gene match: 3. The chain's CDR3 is CASSKRGEDIQYF. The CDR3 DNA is TGTGCCAGTAGTAAGCGGGGGGAGGACATTCAGTACTTC.

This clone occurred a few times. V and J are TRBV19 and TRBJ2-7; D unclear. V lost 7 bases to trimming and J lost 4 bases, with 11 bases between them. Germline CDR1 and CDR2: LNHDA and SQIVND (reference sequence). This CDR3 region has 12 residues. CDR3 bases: TGTGCCAGTACGGAGATAAGTTACGAGCAGTACTTC. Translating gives CASTEISYEQYF.

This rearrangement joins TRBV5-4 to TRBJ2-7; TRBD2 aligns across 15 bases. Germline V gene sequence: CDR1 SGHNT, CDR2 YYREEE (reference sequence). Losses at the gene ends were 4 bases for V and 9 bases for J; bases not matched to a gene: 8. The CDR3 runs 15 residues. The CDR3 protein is CASSPDGTSGRRQYF. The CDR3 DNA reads TGTGCCAGCAGCCCGGACGGGACTAGCGGGAGGAGGCAGTACTTC.

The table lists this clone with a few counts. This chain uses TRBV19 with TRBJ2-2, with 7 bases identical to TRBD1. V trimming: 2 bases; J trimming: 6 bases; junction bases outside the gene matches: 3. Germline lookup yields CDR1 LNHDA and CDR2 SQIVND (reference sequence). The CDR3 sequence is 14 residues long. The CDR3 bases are TGTGCCAGTAGTATACCCCAGGGGGCCGGGGAGCTGTTTTTT. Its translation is CASSIPQGAGELFF.

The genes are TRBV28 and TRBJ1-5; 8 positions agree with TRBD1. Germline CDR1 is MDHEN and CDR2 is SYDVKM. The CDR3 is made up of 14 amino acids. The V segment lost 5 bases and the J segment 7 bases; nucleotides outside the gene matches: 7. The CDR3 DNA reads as TGTGCCAGCAGTCTGGACAGGGTAGAGCAGCCCCAGCATTTT. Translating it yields CASSLDRVEQPQHF.

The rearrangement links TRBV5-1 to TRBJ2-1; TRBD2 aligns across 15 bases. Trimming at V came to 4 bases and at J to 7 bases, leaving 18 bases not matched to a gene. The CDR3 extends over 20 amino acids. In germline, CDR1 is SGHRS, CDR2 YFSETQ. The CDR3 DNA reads TGCGCCAGCAGCGACCCGGGACTAGCGGGAGGCCCCTTCCCCTGGAATGAGCAGTTCTTC. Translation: CASSDPGLAGGPFPWNEQFF.

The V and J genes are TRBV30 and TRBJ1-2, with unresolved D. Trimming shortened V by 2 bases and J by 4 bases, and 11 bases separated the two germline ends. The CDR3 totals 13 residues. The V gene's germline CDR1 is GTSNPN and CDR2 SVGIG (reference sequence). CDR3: CAWSSTGIYGYTF. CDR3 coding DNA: TGTGCCTGGAGTAGTACGGGTATCTATGGCTACACCTTC.

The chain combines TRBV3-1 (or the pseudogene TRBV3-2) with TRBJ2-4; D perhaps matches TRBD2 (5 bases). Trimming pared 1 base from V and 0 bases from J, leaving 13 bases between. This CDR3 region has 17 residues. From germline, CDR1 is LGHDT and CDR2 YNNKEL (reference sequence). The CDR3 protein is CASSQVHEGQAKNIQYF. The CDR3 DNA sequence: TGTGCCAGCAGCCAAGTCCACGAGGGCCAAGCCAAAAACATTCAGTACTTC.

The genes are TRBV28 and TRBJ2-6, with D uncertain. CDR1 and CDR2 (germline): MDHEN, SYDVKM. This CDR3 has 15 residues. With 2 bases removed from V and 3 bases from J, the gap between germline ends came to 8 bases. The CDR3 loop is CASSLMGVGANVLTF. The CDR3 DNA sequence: TGTGCCAGCAGTTTAATGGGCGTTGGGGCCAACGTCCTGACTTTC.

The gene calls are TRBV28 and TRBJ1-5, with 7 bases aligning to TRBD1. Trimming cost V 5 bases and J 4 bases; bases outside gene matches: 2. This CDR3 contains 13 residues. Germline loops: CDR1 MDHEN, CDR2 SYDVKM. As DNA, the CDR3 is TGTGCCAGCAGTCCGACAGGGAATCAGCCCCAGCATTTT. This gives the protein CASSPTGNQPQHF.

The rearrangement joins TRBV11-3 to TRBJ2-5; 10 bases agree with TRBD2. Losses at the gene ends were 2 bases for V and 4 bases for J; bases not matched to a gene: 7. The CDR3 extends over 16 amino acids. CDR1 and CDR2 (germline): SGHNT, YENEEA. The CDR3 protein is CASSLRASGSTETQYF. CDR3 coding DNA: TGTGCCAGCAGCTTAAGGGCTAGCGGGAGTACAGAGACCCAGTACTTC. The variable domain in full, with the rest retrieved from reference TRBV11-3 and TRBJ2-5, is EAGVVQSPRYKIIEKKQPVAFWCNPISGHNTLYWYLQNLGQGPELLIRYENEEAVDDSQLPKDRFSAERLKGVDSTLKIQPAELGDSAVYLCASSLRASGSTETQYFGPGTRLLVL.

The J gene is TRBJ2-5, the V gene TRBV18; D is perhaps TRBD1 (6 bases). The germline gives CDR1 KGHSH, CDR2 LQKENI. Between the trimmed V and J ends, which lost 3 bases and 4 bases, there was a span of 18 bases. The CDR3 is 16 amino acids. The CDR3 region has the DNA TGTGCCAGCTCACCCCCAAACGAGGGGGTCCCAGAGACCCAGTACTTC. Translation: CASSPPNEGVPETQYF. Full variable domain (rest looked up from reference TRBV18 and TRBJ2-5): NAGVMQNPRHLVRRRGQEARLRCSPMKGHSHVYWYRQLPEEGLKFMVYLQKENIIDESGMPKERFSAEFPKEGPSILRIQQVVRGDSAAYFCASSPPNEGVPETQYFGPGTRLLVL.

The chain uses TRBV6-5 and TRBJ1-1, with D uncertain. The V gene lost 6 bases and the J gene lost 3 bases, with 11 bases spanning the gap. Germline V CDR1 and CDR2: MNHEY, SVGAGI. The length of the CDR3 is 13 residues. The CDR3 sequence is CASRLQRDTEAFF. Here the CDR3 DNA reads TGTGCCAGCAGGCTCCAGAGGGACACTGAAGCTTTCTTT.

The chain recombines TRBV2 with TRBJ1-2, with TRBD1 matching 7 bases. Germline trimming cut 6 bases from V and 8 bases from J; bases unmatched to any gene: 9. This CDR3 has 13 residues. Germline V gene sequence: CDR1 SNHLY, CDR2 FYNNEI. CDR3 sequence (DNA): TGTGCCAGCAGCCAGACAGGGCCTAGGGGCTACACCTTC. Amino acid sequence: CASSQTGPRGYTF. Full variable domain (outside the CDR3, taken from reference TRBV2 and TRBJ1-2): EPEVTQTPSHQVTQMGQEVILRCVPISNHLYFYWYRQILGQKVEFLVSFYNNEISEKSEIFDDQFSVERPDGSNFTLKIRSTKLEDSAMYFCASSQTGPRGYTFGSGTRLTVV.

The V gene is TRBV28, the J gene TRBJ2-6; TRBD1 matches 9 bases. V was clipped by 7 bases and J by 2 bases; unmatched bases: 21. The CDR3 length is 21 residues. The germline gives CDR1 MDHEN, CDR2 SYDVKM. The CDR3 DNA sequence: TGTGCCAGCATAGGGACAGGGACCGATCTTCTCCATCCCCCTGGGGCCAACGTCCTGACTTTC. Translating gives CASIGTGTDLLHPPGANVLTF.

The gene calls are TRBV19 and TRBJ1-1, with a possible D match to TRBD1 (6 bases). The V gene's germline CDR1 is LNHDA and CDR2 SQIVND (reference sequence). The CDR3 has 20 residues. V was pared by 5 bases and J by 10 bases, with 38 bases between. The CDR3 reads CASSAHVGGPNGDVRLGAFF. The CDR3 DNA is TGTGCCAGTAGTGCCCATGTGGGGGGGCCGAACGGGGACGTTCGATTGGGAGCTTTCTTT.

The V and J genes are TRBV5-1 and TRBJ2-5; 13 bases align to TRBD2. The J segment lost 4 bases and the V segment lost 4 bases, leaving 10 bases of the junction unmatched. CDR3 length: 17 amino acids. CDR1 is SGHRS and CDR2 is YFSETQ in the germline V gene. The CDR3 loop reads CASSLGTSGNRVETQYF. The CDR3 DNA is TGCGCCAGCAGCCTCGGGACTAGCGGGAATCGAGTAGAGACCCAGTACTTC.

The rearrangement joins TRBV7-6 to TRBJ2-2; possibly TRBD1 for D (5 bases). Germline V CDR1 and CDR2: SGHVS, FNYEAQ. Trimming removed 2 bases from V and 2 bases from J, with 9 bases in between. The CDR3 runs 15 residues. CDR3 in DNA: TGTGCCAGCAGCTTATACACAGGAAACACCGGGGAGCTGTTTTTT. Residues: CASSLYTGNTGELFF.

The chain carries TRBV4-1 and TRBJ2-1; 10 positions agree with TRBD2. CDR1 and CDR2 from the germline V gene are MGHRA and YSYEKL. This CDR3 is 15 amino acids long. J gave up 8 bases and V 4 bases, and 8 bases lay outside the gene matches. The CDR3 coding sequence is TGCGCCAGCAGCCGACTACTAGCGGGATTGGATGAGCAGTTCTTC. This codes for CASSRLLAGLDEQFF.

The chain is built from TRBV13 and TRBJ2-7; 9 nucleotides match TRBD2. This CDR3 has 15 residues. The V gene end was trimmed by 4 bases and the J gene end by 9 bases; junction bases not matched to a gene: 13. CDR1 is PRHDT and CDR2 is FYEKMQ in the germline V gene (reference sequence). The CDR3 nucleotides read TGTGCCAGCAGCTCAAAGCGGGAGGCCGTTTCGGGGCAGTACTTC. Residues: CASSSKREAVSGQYF.

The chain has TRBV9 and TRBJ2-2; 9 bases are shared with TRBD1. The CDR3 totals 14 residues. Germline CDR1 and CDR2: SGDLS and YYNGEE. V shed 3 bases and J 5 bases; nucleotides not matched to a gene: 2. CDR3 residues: CASSAGQGTGELFF. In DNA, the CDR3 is TGTGCCAGCAGCGCAGGACAGGGGACCGGGGAGCTGTTTTTT.

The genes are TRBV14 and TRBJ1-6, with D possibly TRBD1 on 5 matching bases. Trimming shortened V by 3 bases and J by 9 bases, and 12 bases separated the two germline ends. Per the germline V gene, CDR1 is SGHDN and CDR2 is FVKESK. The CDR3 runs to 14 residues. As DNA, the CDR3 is TGTGCCAGCAGCCAGGGACTGCTGACTTCACCCCTCCACTTT. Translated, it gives CASSQGLLTSPLHF.

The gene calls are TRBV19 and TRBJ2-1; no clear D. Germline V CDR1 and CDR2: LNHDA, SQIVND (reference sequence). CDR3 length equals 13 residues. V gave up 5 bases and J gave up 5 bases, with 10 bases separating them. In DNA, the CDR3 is TGTGCCAGTAGTCCGCCAGTACACAATGAGCAGTTCTTC. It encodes CASSPPVHNEQFF.

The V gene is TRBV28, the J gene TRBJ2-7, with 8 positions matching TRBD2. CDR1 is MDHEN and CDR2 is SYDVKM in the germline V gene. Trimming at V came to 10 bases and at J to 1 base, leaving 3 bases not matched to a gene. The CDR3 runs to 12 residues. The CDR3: CATGRASYEQYF. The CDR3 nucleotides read TGTGCCACCGGGAGGGCATCCTACGAGCAGTACTTC. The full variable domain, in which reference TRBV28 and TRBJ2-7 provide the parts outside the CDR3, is DVKVTQSSRYLVKRTGEKVFLECVQDMDHENMFWYRQDPGLGLRLIYFSYDVKMKEKGDIPEGYSVSREKKERFSLILESASTNQTSMYLCATGRASYEQYFGPGTRLTVT.

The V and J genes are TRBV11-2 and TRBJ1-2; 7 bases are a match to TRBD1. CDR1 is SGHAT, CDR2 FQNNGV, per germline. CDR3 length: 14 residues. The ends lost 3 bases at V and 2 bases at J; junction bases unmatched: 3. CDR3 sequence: CASSFTGENYGYTF. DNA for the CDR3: TGTGCCAGCAGCTTTACAGGGGAGAACTATGGCTACACCTTC.

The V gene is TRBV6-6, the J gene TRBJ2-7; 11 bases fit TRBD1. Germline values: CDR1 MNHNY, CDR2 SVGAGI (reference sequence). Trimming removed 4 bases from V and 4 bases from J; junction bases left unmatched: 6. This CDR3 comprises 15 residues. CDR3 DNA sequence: TGTGCCAGCAGTTCCAGTGGACAGGGGGCATACGAGCAGTACTTC. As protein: CASSSSGQGAYEQYF.

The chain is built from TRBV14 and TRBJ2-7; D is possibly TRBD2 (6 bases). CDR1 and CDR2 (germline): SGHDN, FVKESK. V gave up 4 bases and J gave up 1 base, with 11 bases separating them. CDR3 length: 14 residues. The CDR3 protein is CASSRTGRSYEQYF. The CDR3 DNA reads TGTGCCAGCAGCCGGACCGGGAGATCCTACGAGCAGTACTTC.

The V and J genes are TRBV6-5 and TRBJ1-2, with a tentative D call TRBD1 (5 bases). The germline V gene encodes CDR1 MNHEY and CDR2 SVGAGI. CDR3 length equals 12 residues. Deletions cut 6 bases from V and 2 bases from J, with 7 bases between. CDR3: CASREGNYGYTF. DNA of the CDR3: TGTGCCAGCAGGGAGGGGAACTATGGCTACACCTTC.

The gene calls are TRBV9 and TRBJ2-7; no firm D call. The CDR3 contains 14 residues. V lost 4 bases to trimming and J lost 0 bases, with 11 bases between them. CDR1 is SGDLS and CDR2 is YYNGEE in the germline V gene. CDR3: CASSPRVSSYEQYF. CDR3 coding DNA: TGTGCCAGCAGCCCACGGGTCAGCTCCTACGAGCAGTACTTC.

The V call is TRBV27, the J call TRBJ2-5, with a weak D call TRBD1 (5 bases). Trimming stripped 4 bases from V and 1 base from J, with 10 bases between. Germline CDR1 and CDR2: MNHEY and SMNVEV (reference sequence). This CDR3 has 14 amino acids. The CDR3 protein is CASSSTDSQETQYF. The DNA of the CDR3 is TGTGCCAGCAGTTCAACTGACAGCCAAGAGACCCAGTACTTC.

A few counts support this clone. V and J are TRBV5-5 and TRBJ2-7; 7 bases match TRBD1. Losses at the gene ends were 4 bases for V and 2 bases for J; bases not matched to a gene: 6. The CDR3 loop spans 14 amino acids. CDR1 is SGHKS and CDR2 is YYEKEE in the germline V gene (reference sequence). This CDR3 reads CASSTGQLAYEQYF. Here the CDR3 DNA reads TGTGCCAGCAGCACGGGACAGCTTGCCTACGAGCAGTACTTC.